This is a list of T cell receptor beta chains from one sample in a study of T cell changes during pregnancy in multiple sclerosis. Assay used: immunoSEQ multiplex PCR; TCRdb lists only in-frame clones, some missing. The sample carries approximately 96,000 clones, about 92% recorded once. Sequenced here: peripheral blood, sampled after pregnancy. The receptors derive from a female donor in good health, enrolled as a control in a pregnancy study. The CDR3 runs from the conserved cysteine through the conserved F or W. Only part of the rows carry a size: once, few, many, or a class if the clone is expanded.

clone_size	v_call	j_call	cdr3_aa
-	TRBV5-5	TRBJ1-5	CASSLDGTEANQPQHF
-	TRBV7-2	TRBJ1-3	CASSSASGNTIYF
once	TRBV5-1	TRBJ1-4	CASSSGQGFNEKLFF
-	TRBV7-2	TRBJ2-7	CASRRAYEQYF
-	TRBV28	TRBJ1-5	CASSSGQGTFSNQPQHF
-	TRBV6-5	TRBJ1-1	CASGAGVRNTEAFF
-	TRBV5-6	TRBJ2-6	CASSYGTASGANVLTF
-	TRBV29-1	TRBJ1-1	CSAGTRGRNTEAFF
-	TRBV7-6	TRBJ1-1	CASSPLGQPMNTEAFF
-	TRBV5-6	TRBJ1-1	CASSLEGQGLMNTEAFF
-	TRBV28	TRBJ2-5	CASRGDYQETQYF